The rows below give T cell receptor beta chains drawn from one sample of a study of cytomegalovirus exposure and HLA in healthy donors. Clones were read by immunoSEQ multiplex PCR, and TCRdb kept only the in-frame ones, dropping some. Here the sample spans some 140,000 clones, nearly 80% being singletons. The material sequenced was PBMCs. Receptor source: a young man in good health and CMV-seronegative. CDR3s include the opening cysteine and the closing phenylalanine or tryptophan. D genes are given only for firm matches. Clone size, where shown, is once, few, many, or a class for clones that have expanded.

V: TRBV2
J: TRBJ1-4
size: once
D: NA
CDR3: CASSDPPVGANEKLFF
DNA: TGTGCCAGCAGTGACCCGCCCGTAGGGGCTAATGAAAAACTGTTTTTT

V: TRBV29-1
J: TRBJ2-1
size: many
D: TRBD1
CDR3: CSVPGQGSYNEQFF
DNA: TGCAGCGTGCCGGGACAGGGATCTTACAATGAGCAGTTCTTC

V: TRBV28
J: TRBJ2-6
size: once
D: NA
CDR3: CASSLQGDLLGGANVLTF
DNA: TGTGCCAGCAGTTTACAGGGCGACCTCTTGGGTGGGGCCAACGTCCTGACTTTC

V: TRBV6-5
J: TRBJ1-1
size: few
D: NA
CDR3: CASSWGSEAFF
DNA: TGTGCCAGCAGTTGGGGCAGTGAAGCTTTCTTT

V: TRBV28
J: TRBJ2-7
size: NA
D: TRBD1
CDR3: CASSPGTGVHEQYF
DNA: TGTGCCAGCAGTCCCGGGACAGGGGTACACGAGCAGTACTTC

V: TRBV10-2
J: TRBJ2-5
size: NA
D: TRBD1
CDR3: CASRDGQGAETQYF
DNA: TGCGCCAGCAGAGACGGACAGGGGGCAGAGACCCAGTACTTC

V: TRBV7-9
J: TRBJ1-1
size: few
D: NA
CDR3: CASRYREMNTEAFF
DNA: TGTGCCAGCCGTTACAGGGAGATGAACACTGAAGCTTTCTTT

V: TRBV29-1
J: TRBJ1-5
size: NA
D: TRBD1
CDR3: CSVGLGTGGQPQHF
DNA: TGCAGCGTTGGTCTGGGGACAGGCGGTCAGCCCCAGCATTTT

V: TRBV19
J: TRBJ1-1
size: NA
D: NA
CDR3: CASSMRTRTRMNTEAFF
DNA: TGTGCCAGTAGTATGAGGACACGGACGAGGATGAACACTGAAGCTTTCTTT

V: TRBV30
J: TRBJ2-7
size: NA
D: TRBD1
CDR3: CAWVRDRVAYEQYF
DNA: TGTGCCTGGGTCAGAGACAGGGTGGCCTACGAGCAGTACTTC

V: TRBV5-4
J: TRBJ2-5
size: NA
D: TRBD2
CDR3: CASSLPGLAGVETQYF
DNA: TGTGCCAGCAGCTTGCCTGGACTAGCGGGAGTAGAGACCCAGTACTTC

V: TRBV6-5
J: TRBJ1-1
size: NA
D: TRBD1
CDR3: CASRTGTDLSEAFF
DNA: TGTGCCAGCAGAACCGGGACAGACCTTTCTGAAGCTTTCTTT

V: TRBV5-6
J: TRBJ2-1
size: NA
D: NA
CDR3: CASSLLRNEQFF
DNA: TGTGCCAGCAGCTTACTCCGGAATGAGCAGTTCTTC

V: TRBV19
J: TRBJ2-7
size: NA
D: NA
CDR3: CASSIRPGYEQYF
DNA: TGTGCCAGTAGTATCCGTCCAGGCTACGAGCAGTACTTC

V: TRBV28
J: TRBJ2-2
size: NA
D: TRBD1
CDR3: CASSIGQGAGELFF
DNA: TGTGCCAGCAGTATAGGACAGGGTGCCGGGGAGCTGTTTTTT

V: TRBV27
J: TRBJ2-7
size: NA
D: TRBD2
CDR3: CASSFLAGVYEQYF
DNA: TGTGCCAGCAGTTTTCTAGCGGGAGTCTACGAGCAGTACTTC

V: TRBV5-1
J: TRBJ2-7
size: NA
D: TRBD2
CDR3: CASRFGTSGPSYEQYF
DNA: TGCGCCAGCAGGTTTGGGACTAGCGGGCCCAGTTACGAGCAGTACTTC

V: TRBV6-5
J: TRBJ1-3
size: NA
D: NA
CDR3: CASMVRGGNTIYF
DNA: TGTGCCAGCATGGTCAGGGGAGGAAACACCATATATTTT